This T cell receptor (beta chain) was identified in a study of T cell responses to AZD1222 COVID-19 vaccine. Study-level findings and limits: Nearly half of unique spike-specific TCRs reportedly avoided B.1.351 and B.1.1.7 mutated regions. Spike-specific TCR breadth and depth were elevated following two AZD1222 doses. Clonal diversity may have been underestimated in mostly white British donors. With dominance at 160-218 and 743-854, vaccine-associated CD4 TCRs spanned spike.

In regard to this clone: The antigen remains undetermined.

TCRdb's table, derived via immunoSEQ multiplex PCR, lists solely in-frame clones and lacks some. Of under 200,000 clones in the sample, around 90% were seen once. Germline trimming cut 5 bases from V and 8 bases from J; bases unmatched to any gene: 1. CDR1 and CDR2 from the germline V gene are PRHDT and FYEKMQ (reference sequence). The CDR3 is 13 residues long. The clonotype was recovered from an adult who received the AZD1222 COVID-19 vaccine. The chain uses TRBV13 and TRBJ1-6; 9 bases match TRBD1. Specimen: peripheral blood, collected 28 days after the second AZD1222 dose. This CDR3 reads CASSRTGDSPLHF. The CDR3 coding sequence is TGTGCCAGCAGCCGGACAGGGGATTCACCCCTCCACTTT.